Detailed here is one TCR beta chain. The data belong to a study of blood T cell repertoires in COVID-19. Study-wide context: The United States, Italy and Spain supplied acute and convalescent COVID-19 samples.

The germline V and J ends were trimmed by 0 bases and 8 bases, with 9 bases remaining between them. CDR1 and CDR2 (germline): SGHRS, YFSETQ. This CDR3 contains 13 residues. All enrollees were roughly 18 to 89 years old and from fewer than 25 US areas. The assay was immunoSEQ multiplex PCR, and TCRdb's table has in-frame clones only and misses some. The sample includes 430,000 or so clones, approximately 91% of them seen just once. This TCR came from a woman in her late teens or twenties who had been exposed to COVID-19. The source material was PBMCs or T cells enriched from blood (not recorded which). V usage is TRBV5-1 and J usage is TRBJ2-1, with D possibly being TRBD2 (6 bases). CDR3: CASSLDGSDEQFF. The CDR3 DNA reads TGCGCCAGCAGCTTGGACGGGAGCGATGAGCAGTTCTTC.